This T cell receptor (beta chain) appears in the sequencing data of a study of T-cell memory formation after mild COVID-19. This clonotype appeared a few times. A 5'RACE reaction primed in the constant segment made cDNA libraries of TCR alpha and TCR beta, and these carried sample barcodes and UMIs. TCRdb analysed the 5' RACE reads with MiXCR anew, one entry per CDR3 protein. This table holds roughly 320,000 distinct CDR3 sequences, 25% to 30% found once. V was shortened by 0 bases and J by 5 bases, with 14 bases between the two germline ends. Germline V gives CDR1 LGHNA, CDR2 YNFKEQ. The CDR3 is 16 amino acids.

The chain is built from TRBV4-2 and TRBJ1-5; a weak D match, TRBD1 (5 bases). The sequencing input was PBMCs or a T cell subset sorted from them (not recorded which). This clonotype was obtained from an adult woman who had mild COVID-19 (a few samples of this study predate the infection). Cell type and time point are not known. This CDR3 is CASSQDGQGWHQPQHF. CDR3 bases: TGTGCCAGCAGCCAAGATGGCCAGGGTTGGCATCAGCCCCAGCATTTT.